This T cell receptor beta chain was recorded in a study of blood T cell repertoires in COVID-19. Germline CDR1 reads MNHEY; CDR2 reads SVGAGI. The CDR3 is made up of 16 amino acids. With V trimmed by 0 bases and J by 4 bases, 7 bases remained unmatched. The participants were between roughly 18 and 100 years old and came from some 23 US areas. Clones were read by immunoSEQ multiplex PCR, and TCRdb kept only the in-frame ones, dropping some. Here the sample spans hundreds of thousands of clones, 70% to 90% being singletons. The sequenced material came from PBMCs or T cells enriched from blood (not recorded which). The J gene is TRBJ1-1, the V gene TRBV6-5; 8 bases are a match to TRBD1. The TCR originated in a woman aged 18-29 years with acute COVID-19. The CDR3 DNA reads TGTGCCAGCAGTTACTCGCCCCCTACAGGGGGCACTGAAGCTTTCTTT. Protein product: CASSYSPPTGGTEAFF.